The present T cell receptor beta chain was sequenced within a study of control samples from healthy donors and cancer patients. Trimming took off 7 bases at V and 4 bases at J, with 15 bases between the two ends. The V gene's germline CDR1 is SGHRS and CDR2 YFSETQ. This CDR3 spans 14 amino acids. Libraries were prepared by immunoSEQ multiplex PCR; TCRdb keeps only in-frame clonotypes and omits some of them. Of over 90,000 clones detected, 80% to 90% appear once; the ten largest clones hold 15% to 20%. The chain joins TRBV5-1 to TRBJ2-1; D might be TRBD1 or TRBD2, each matching 5 bases. Sequences were obtained from PBMCs. The receptor comes from a man between 60 and 70 years old with lung cancer. CDR3 sequence reads: CASHKSEGYNEQFF. For the CDR3, the DNA is TGCGCCAGCCACAAGAGCGAGGGGTACAATGAGCAGTTCTTC.